This is a list of T cell receptor beta chains from one sample in a study of radiotherapy plus CTLA-4 blockade in lung cancer. Sequenced by immunoSEQ multiplex PCR; TCRdb stores in-frame clones only, minus some. The sample carries tens of thousands of clones, about 78% recorded once. Source: peripheral blood, taken from a patient treated with radiotherapy plus ipilimumab. The receptors originated from a human donor with non-small cell lung cancer that progressed on radiotherapy plus ipilimumab. CDR3s include the opening cysteine and the closing phenylalanine or tryptophan. D genes are given only for firm matches. Some rows mark clone size as missing; the rest say once, few, many or name a class of expanded clone.

NA	TRBJ2-7	NA	TRBV13	CASSPPGANEQYF	TGTGCCAGCAGCCCCCCGGGGGCGAACGAGCAGTACTTC
NA	TRBJ2-1	few	TRBV11-3	CAPIQGLSDNEQFF	TGTGCCCCTATCCAGGGTCTATCGGACAATGAGCAGTTCTTC
TRBD2	TRBJ2-3	NA	TRBV4-1	CASSQSGTSTDTQYF	TGCGCCAGCAGCCAAAGCGGGACTAGCACAGATACGCAGTATTTT
NA	TRBJ2-5	NA	TRBV25-1	CAPPGVQETQYF	TGTGCCCCGCCGGGGGTTCAAGAGACCCAGTACTTC
NA	TRBJ1-6	NA	TRBV6-5	CASKGSSYNSPLHF	TGTGCCAGCAAAGGCAGCTCCTATAATTCACCCCTCCACTTT
NA	TRBJ1-2	NA	TRBV7-9	CASSWSGATRDGYTF	TGTGCCAGCAGCTGGAGCGGGGCCACTAGGGATGGCTACACCTTC
TRBD1	TRBJ2-1	NA	TRBV6-5	CASTSIGQGNEQFF	TGTGCCAGCACTTCCATCGGACAGGGCAATGAGCAGTTCTTC
NA	TRBJ2-7	NA	TRBV6-1	CASSPDFYEQYF	TGTGCCAGCAGCCCGGACTTCTACGAGCAGTACTTC
NA	TRBJ1-4	NA	TRBV21-1	CASSKVHRGGEKLFF	TGTGCCAGCAGCAAGGTCCACAGGGGAGGTGAAAAACTGTTTTTT
NA	TRBJ2-5	medium-sized	TRBV4-3	CASSQFRMGTHILLETQYF	TGCGCCAGCAGCCAATTTAGAATGGGGACACACATACTTTTGGAGACCCAGTACTTC
TRBD2	TRBJ2-1	NA	TRBV28	CASSRSGLADYNEQFF	TGTGCCAGCAGCCGAAGTGGACTAGCGGATTACAATGAGCAGTTCTTC
NA	TRBJ1-3	NA	TRBV6-5	CASRSGAGNTIYF	TGTGCCAGCAGGTCCGGCGCCGGAAACACCATATATTTT
NA	TRBJ2-5	few	TRBV5-4	CASSYNMDQWETQYF	TGTGCCAGCAGCTATAATATGGACCAATGGGAGACCCAGTACTTC
NA	TRBJ2-3	NA	TRBV7-6	CASSLGSGGGDTQYF	TGTGCCAGCAGCTTGGGGTCGGGAGGGGGCGATACGCAGTATTTT
NA	TRBJ2-1	once	TRBV18	CASSPGLDNEQFF	TGTGCCAGCTCCCCAGGTCTGGACAATGAGCAGTTCTTC
NA	TRBJ1-6	NA	TRBV6-1	CASSARGGVYDSPLHF	TGTGCCAGCAGTGCCCGCGGGGGGGTATATGATTCACCCCTCCACTTT
TRBD1	TRBJ2-2	NA	TRBV5-4	CASSLDPTGMNTGELFF	TGTGCCAGCAGCTTGGACCCGACAGGGATGAACACCGGGGAGCTGTTTTTT
TRBD1	TRBJ1-5	NA	TRBV28	CASSPRGTGVPPHQPQHF	TGTGCCAGCAGTCCCAGGGGGACAGGGGTGCCGCCTCATCAGCCCCAGCATTTT
NA	TRBJ2-7	NA	TRBV9	CASSLGTGKREQYF	TGTGCCAGCAGCCTTGGGACCGGCAAAAGGGAGCAGTACTTC
TRBD1	TRBJ1-2	NA	TRBV2	CASSLDRGSGYTF	TGTGCCAGCAGTTTGGACAGGGGCTCTGGCTACACCTTC
NA	TRBJ2-5	NA	TRBV6-6	CASSYSPRETQYF	TGTGCCAGCAGTTACTCGCCCCGAGAGACCCAGTACTTC
TRBD1	TRBJ2-1	NA	TRBV28	CTTGTVYNEQFF	TGTACAACCGGGACAGTTTACAATGAGCAGTTCTTC
NA	TRBJ1-5	many	TRBV6-5	CASSYSATSNQPQHF	TGTGCCAGCAGTTACTCGGCCACTAGCAATCAGCCCCAGCATTTT
NA	TRBJ2-1	NA	TRBV23-1	CASSQSFLSSYNEQFF	TGCGCCAGCAGTCAATCTTTCCTCAGCTCCTACAATGAGCAGTTCTTC
NA	TRBJ2-5	NA	TRBV5-1	CASSPSRVVETQYF	TGCGCCAGCAGCCCGAGCAGGGTCGTGGAGACCCAGTACTTC
NA	TRBJ2-7	NA	TRBV2	CASKVDTADWGYEQYF	TGTGCCAGCAAAGTTGATACGGCGGACTGGGGCTACGAGCAGTACTTC
TRBD1	TRBJ2-3	few	TRBV2	CASSHRQGTTLGPDTQYF	TGTGCCAGCAGTCATAGACAGGGAACAACGTTAGGTCCAGATACGCAGTATTTT